This TCR beta chain was retrieved from a study of shared clonotypes between healthy human individuals (dated by TCRdb to the early 2020s). With regard to the full study: The cohort comprised a couple of women and a few men aged 18 to 49 years. For each donor, three plates each were used for CD4 naive and CD4 memory, two plates were used for CD8 naive, and one plate was used for CD8 memory. To estimate repertoire size and how much clonotype sharing occurs between individuals, the study deeply sequenced the blood TCR repertoires of five healthy adults. To increase sequencing depth and limit assay-specific biases, TCR repertoire library preparation and sequencing were carried out by different laboratories using diverse techniques. Each donor's leukapheresis produced roughly between about 0.8 and 8.9 billion PBMCs.

The donors were healthy, HIV-negative adults who had no recently reported acute infections or vaccinations. Only Caucasian adults living in Nashville, Tennessee, USA were represented among the donors. CD4+ T cells were enriched by magnetic negative selection, after which naive cells were positively selected on CD45RA and the negative fraction was taken as the memory subset. Blood was collected by leukapheresis, and PBMCs were isolated by Ficoll-Histopaque density gradient centrifugation and then cryopreserved in liquid nitrogen vapor phase. Analytical flow cytometry was used to check the purity and quantity of each magnetically sorted T cell population. Genomic DNA was isolated from each sorted fraction and quantified by UV absorbance on a Nanodrop 2000c. Summary of the overall study and its limitations: Naive subsets generally had larger estimated clonotype richness than memory subsets did. The small number of donors limited the genetic and exposure-history diversity represented. Only blood was sampled, and tissue TCR repertoires likely differ from those in blood. Pairwise subsampling indicated that sequencing depth was expected to affect the degree of clonotype sharing among donors. Sharing across a handful of donors was observed for around 4.8% of naive CD4, over 3% of naive CD8, roughly 2.3% of memory CD4, and roughly 0.43% of memory CD8 clonotypes. Rarefaction of sorted-subset datasets indicated incomplete sequencing despite the large sequencing depth. Higher generation probabilities were observed for clonotypes shared by all four sorted-subset donors than for non-shared clonotypes.

The cysteine opens and the phenylalanine closes a CDR3 of 13 amino acids. Only the CDR3 region is kept as DNA, spanning 39 bases read in frame from base 1. According to the germline V gene, CDR1 reads MDHEN and CDR2 reads SYDVKM. V is pared back by 5 bases and J by 6 bases, with 11 bases lying between the germline termini. On this clone: The antigen it recognizes is unknown. No qualities accompany the bases; no much larger clone lies one base away.

Using the deep immunoSEQ assay, TCR CDR3 regions were amplified from genomic DNA by multiplex PCR. Extracted genomic DNA from each cell subset was spread evenly across all wells of several immunoSEQ 96-well plates, with each plate serving as a replicate. Each replicate PCR for sorted subsets received around 0.2 ug genomic DNA, equal to tens of thousands of T cell genomes. The purified libraries were quantified using a Qubit 3.0 fluorometer, sized with a Bioanalyzer 2100, and then quantified again using the KAPA Library Quantification kit. Every immunoSEQ 96-well plate was sequenced on a separate single-read 150-cycle Illumina NextSeq 550 flow cell. In the paper's pipeline: Because only junctional sequences without quality scores were contained in the immunoSEQ output, filtering matching that applied to full-length reads could not be performed. Sequences were annotated with PyIR, a Python wrapper for IgBLAST v1.9, using IMGT germline references to assign V/J genes and CDR3. Reads were filtered out if the reads had weak V/J assignments (E-value above 1e-6), no CDR3, stop codons, out-of-frame junctions, or ambiguous translated residues. V3J clonotypes were defined by identical inferred V gene, J gene, and CDR3 amino acid sequence. The percentage overlap between two repertoires was calculated by dividing the number of shared unique clonotypes by the size of the smaller repertoire. RTK rarefaction, the Chao1 estimator, and Recon v2.1 estimates of unobserved clonotypes were used to assess repertoire richness. OLGA was used to compute generation probabilities for all TCRbeta clonotypes that the gDNA method yielded from a handful of donors. In TCRdb, the immuneACCESS table is reduced to in-frame sequences with V and J assigned. These tables do not hold every clone; where another copy was compared, an unresolved V gene accounts for under half, and the others remain unexplained. V and J calls and clone size are copied from that table; D and trimming were computed from the DNA. For this sample there are 2 million to 2.5 million clones; roughly 95% appear just once. The leading ten clones occupy approximately 0.13% of the sample.

Sequencing used naive CD4+ T cells sorted from blood. In the paper's terms, the cell subset or site label means: CD45RA+ positively selected. The source of this sequence is a young man in good health. The receptor chain draws on TRBV28 and TRBJ1-5, with the D gene not clear enough to name. The bases read TGTGCCAGCAGTCTTGAGCGGAGTCAGCCCCAGCATTTT. It translates as CASSLERSQPQHF.